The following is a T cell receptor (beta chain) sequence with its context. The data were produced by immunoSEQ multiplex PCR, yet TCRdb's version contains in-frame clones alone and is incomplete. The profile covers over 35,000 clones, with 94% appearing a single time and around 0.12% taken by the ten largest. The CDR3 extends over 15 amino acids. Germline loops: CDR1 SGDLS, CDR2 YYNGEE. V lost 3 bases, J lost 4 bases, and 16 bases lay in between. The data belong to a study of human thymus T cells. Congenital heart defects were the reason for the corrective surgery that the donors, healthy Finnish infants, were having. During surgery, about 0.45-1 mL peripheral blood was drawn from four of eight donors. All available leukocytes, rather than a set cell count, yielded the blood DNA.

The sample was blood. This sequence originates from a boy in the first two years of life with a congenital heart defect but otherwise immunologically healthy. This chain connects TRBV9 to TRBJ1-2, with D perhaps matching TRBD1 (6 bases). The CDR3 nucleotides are TGTGCCAGCAGCGACGGGGGCGGACGGCCCTATGGCTACACCTTC. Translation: CASSDGGGRPYGYTF.